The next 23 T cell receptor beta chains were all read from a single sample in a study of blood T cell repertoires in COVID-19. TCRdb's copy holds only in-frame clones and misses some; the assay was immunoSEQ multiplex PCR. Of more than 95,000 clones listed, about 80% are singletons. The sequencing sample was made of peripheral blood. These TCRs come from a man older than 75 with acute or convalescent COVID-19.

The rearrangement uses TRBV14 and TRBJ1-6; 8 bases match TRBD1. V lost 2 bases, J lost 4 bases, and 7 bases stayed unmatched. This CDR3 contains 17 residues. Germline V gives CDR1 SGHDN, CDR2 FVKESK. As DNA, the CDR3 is TGTGCCAGCAGCCAAAGATCAGGGGGCGTGTATAATTCACCCCTCCACTTT. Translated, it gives CASSQRSGGVYNSPLHF.

The chain's CDR3 is CASSFSVGSNEKLFF. In nucleotides, the CDR3 is TGTGCCAGCAGCTTCTCCGTCGGGTCTAATGAAAAACTGTTTTTT. This chain connects TRBV7-9 to TRBJ1-4; unclear D gene. Germline lookup yields CDR1 SEHNR and CDR2 FQNEAQ (reference sequence). Trimming took 3 bases from V and 3 from J, leaving 11 bases between them. This CDR3 is built from 15 residues.

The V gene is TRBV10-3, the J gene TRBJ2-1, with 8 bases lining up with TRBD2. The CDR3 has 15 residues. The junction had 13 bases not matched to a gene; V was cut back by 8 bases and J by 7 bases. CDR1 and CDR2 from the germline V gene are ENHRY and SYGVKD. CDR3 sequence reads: CAIGSSGSLKNEQFF. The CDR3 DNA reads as TGTGCCATCGGATCAAGCGGGAGCTTGAAGAATGAGCAGTTCTTC.

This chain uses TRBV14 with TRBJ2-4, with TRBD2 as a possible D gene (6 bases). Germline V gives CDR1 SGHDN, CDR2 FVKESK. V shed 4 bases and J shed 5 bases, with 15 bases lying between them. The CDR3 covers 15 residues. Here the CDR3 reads CASSRGGFGENIQYF. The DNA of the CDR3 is TGTGCCAGCAGCCGTGGAGGGTTTGGGGAAAACATTCAGTACTTC.

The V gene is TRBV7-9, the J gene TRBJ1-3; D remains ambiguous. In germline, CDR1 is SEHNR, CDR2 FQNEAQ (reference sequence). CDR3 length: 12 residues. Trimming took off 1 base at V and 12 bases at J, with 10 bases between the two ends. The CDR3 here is CASSLVREFIYF. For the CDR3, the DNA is TGTGCCAGCAGCTTAGTGCGGGAATTCATATATTTT.

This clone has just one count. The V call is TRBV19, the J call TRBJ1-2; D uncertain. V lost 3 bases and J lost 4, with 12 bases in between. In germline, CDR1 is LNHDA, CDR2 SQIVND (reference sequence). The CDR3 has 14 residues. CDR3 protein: CASSMGGLPYGYTF. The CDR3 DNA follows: TGTGCCAGTAGTATGGGCGGACTCCCCTATGGCTACACCTTC. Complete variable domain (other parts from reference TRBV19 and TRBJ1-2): DGGITQSPKYLFRKEGQNVTLSCEQNLNHDAMYWYRQDPGQGLRLIYYSQIVNDFQKGDIAEGYSVSREKKESFPLTVTSAQKNPTAFYLCASSMGGLPYGYTFGSGTRLTVV.

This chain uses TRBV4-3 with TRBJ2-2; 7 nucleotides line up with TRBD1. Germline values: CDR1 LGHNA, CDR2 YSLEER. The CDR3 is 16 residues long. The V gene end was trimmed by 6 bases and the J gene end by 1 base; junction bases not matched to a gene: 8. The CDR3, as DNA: TGCGCCAGCAGGGCTACAGGGGCCTTGAACACCGGGGAGCTGTTTTTT. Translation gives CASRATGALNTGELFF.

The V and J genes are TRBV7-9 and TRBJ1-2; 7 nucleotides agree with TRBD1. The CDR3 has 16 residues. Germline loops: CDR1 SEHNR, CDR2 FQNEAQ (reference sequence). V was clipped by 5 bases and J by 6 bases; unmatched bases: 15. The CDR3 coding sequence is TGTGCCAGCAGCCGCAATGCAGGATCGACAGGGAATGGCTACACCTTC. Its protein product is CASSRNAGSTGNGYTF. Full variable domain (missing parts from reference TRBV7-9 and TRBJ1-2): DTGVSQNPRHKITKRGQNVTFRCDPISEHNRLYWYRQTLGQGPEFLTYFQNEAQLEKSRLLSDRFSAERPKGSFSTLEIQRTEQGDSAMYLCASSRNAGSTGNGYTFGSGTRLTVV.

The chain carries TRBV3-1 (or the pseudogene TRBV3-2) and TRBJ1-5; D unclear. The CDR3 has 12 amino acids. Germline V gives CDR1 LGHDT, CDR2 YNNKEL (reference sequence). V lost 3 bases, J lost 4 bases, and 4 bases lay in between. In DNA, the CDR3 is TGTGCCAGCAGCCACTTGAATCAGCCCCAGCATTTT. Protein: CASSHLNQPQHF.

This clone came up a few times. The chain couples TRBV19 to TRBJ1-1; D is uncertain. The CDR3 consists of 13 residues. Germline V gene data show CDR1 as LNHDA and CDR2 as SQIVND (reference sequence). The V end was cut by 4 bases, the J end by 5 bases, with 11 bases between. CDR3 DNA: TGTGCCAGTAGTACCATCACCGGGACTGAAGCTTTCTTT. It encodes CASSTITGTEAFF.

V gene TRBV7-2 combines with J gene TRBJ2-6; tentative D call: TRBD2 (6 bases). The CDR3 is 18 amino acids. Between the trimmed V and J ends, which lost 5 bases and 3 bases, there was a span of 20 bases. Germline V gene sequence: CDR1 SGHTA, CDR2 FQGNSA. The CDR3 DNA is TGTGCCAGCAGCCCGCCCCAGGGAACGGACTATGGGGCCAACGTCCTGACTTTC. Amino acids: CASSPPQGTDYGANVLTF.

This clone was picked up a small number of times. In DNA form, the CDR3 reads TGTGCCAGCAGCCCTGGGGGCAGGAGCGAAGAAAAACTGTTTTTT. Its translation is CASSPGGRSEEKLFF. V is TRBV11-2 and J is TRBJ1-4; possibly TRBD1 for D (6 bases). The CDR3 runs 15 residues. Trimming cost V 5 bases and J 8 bases, with 18 bases left between them. Germline CDR1 and CDR2: SGHAT and FQNNGV.

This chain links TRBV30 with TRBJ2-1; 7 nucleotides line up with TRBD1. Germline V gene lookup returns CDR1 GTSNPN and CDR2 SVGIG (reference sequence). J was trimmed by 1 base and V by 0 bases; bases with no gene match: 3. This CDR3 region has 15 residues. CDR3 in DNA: TGTGCCTGGAGTGTAGGACAGGTGTCCTACAATGAGCAGTTCTTC. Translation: CAWSVGQVSYNEQFF.

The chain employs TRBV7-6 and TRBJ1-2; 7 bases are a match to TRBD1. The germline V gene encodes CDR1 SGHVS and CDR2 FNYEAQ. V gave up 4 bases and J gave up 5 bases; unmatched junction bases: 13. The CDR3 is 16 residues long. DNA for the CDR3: TGTGCCAGCAGCTCGGGTGGCAGGGGGTCCTTGTATGGCTACACCTTC. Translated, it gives CASSSGGRGSLYGYTF.

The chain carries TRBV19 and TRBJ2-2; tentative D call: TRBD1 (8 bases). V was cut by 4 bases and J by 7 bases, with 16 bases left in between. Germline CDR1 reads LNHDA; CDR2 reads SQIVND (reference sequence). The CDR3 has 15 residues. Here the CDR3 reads CASSTGQGGNGELFF. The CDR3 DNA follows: TGTGCCAGTAGTACCGGACAGGGAGGGAACGGGGAGCTGTTTTTT.

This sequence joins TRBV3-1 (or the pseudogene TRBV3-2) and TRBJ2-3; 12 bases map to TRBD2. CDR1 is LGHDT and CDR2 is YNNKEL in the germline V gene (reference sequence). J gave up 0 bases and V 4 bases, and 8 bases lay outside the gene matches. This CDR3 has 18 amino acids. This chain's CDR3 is CASSPHRTSGISTDTQYF. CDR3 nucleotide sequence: TGTGCCAGCAGCCCTCATCGGACTAGCGGGATTAGCACAGATACGCAGTATTTT.

The CDR3, as DNA: TGTGCCAGCAGTACGAGGGGGACAGGGACTGGCGAGCAGTACTTC. Its protein is CASSTRGTGTGEQYF. The V and J genes are TRBV9 and TRBJ2-7; 9 bases map to TRBD1. This CDR3 contains 15 residues. Germline lookup yields CDR1 SGDLS and CDR2 YYNGEE. V shed 5 bases, J shed 6 bases, and the junction held 12 bases outside the gene matches.

CDR3 sequence: CASLPVFSGNSPLHF. CDR3 nucleotides: TGTGCCAGCCTCCCGGTCTTTTCGGGTAATTCACCCCTCCACTTT. This sequence joins TRBV6-5 and TRBJ1-6, with no clear D. CDR1 and CDR2 (germline): MNHEY, SVGAGI. The CDR3 is 15 amino acids. V was shortened by 8 bases and J by 6 bases, with 17 bases between the two germline ends.

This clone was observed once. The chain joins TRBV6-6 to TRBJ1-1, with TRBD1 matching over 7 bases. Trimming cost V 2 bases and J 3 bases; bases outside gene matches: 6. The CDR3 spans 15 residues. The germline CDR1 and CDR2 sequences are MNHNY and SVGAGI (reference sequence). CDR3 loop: CASSYGDSRYTEAFF. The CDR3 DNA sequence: TGTGCCAGCAGTTACGGGGACAGCCGGTACACTGAAGCTTTCTTT.

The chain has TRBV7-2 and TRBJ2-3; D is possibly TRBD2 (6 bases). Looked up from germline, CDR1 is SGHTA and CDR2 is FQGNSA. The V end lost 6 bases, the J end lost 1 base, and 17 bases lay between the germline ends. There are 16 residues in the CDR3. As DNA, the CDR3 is TGTGCCAGCAGGGTGGGGGGACTTGCGGGCACAGATACGCAGTATTTT. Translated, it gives CASRVGGLAGTDTQYF.

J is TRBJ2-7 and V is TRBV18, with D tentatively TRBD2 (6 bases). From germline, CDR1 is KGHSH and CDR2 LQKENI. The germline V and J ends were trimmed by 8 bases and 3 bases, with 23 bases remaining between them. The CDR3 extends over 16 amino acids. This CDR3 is CASAQTARDSNYEQYF. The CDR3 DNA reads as TGTGCCAGCGCACAGACGGCCCGGGACTCCAACTACGAGCAGTACTTC.

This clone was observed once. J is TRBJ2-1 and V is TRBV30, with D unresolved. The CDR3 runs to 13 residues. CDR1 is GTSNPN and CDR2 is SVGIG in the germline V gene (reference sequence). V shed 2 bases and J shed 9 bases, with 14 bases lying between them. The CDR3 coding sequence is TGTGCCTGGAGTCTTAACTTCATCGGTGAGCAGTTCTTC. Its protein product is CAWSLNFIGEQFF.

The CDR3 DNA reads TGTGCCAGCCTACACAGGGGGGTCTTTAACACTGAAGCTTTCTTT. This codes for CASLHRGVFNTEAFF. The chain couples TRBV6-5 to TRBJ1-1, with 8 bases identical to TRBD1. The germline CDR1 and CDR2 sequences are MNHEY and SVGAGI. CDR3 length equals 15 residues. The V segment lost 8 bases and the J segment 2 bases; nucleotides outside the gene matches: 10.